Listed below are T cell receptor beta chains from one sample, sequenced in a study of glioma-infiltrating T cells. TCRdb re-derived calls from the multiplex PCR reads in MiXCR, one entry per CDR3 protein. Of 44,000 or so distinct CDR3 sequences listed, more than 20% are singletons. The sequenced material came from glioma tissue, nonneoplastic brain tissue, or PBMCs (not recorded which). These receptors originate from a human donor with low-grade glioma or glioblastoma, undergoing nonglioma brain surgery, or in good health (not recorded which). Both conserved end residues are part of each CDR3. The D gene is left open where the match is weak. Where a row states a size, it is once, few, many or the class of an expanded clone; other rows omit it.

j_call v_call d_call clone_size cdr3_aa cdr3_nt
TRBJ2-5 TRBV28 - many CASSTRNQETQYF TGTGCCAGCAGCACCAGAAACCAAGAGACCCAGTACTTC
TRBJ2-3 TRBV5-6 - many CASSRPGDTQYF TGTGCCAGCAGCCGACCGGGGGATACGCAGTATTTT
TRBJ2-3 TRBV12-3/TRBV12-4 - many CASSFRAGTQYF TGTGCCAGCAGTTTTCGGGCAGGTACGCAGTATTTT
TRBJ1-1 TRBV12-3/TRBV12-4 - few CASSFAYTEAFF TGTGCCAGCAGTTTTGCTTACACTGAAGCTTTCTTT
TRBJ1-5 TRBV29-1 - - CSVLIQGDGNHPQHF TGCAGCGTCCTCATACAGGGAGATGGTAATCACCCCCAGCATTTT
TRBJ1-2 TRBV27 - many CASGMFNYGYTF TGTGCCAGCGGCATGTTTAACTATGGCTACACCTTC
TRBJ2-7 TRBV20-1 TRBD2 many CSASIAGPYEQYF TGCAGTGCTAGTATAGCGGGACCTTACGAGCAGTACTTC
TRBJ1-6 TRBV6-1 - many CASSDRADNSPLHF TGTGCCAGCAGTGACAGGGCGGATAATTCACCCCTCCACTTT
TRBJ2-3 TRBV6-1 TRBD1 many CASRWTGVTDTQYF TGTGCCAGCAGATGGACAGGGGTGACAGATACGCAGTATTTT
TRBJ2-7 TRBV6-1 - many CASSVHIYEQYF TGTGCCAGCAGTGTACACATCTACGAGCAGTACTTC
TRBJ1-5 TRBV9 - - CASSVGGRINQPQHF TGTGCCAGCAGCGTAGGTGGCAGGATCAATCAGCCCCAGCATTTT
TRBJ2-1 TRBV12-5 - many CASGFNEQFF TGTGCTAGTGGTTTCAATGAGCAGTTCTTC
TRBJ1-1 TRBV13 - few CASSYTGNTEAFF TGTGCCAGCAGCTACACAGGGAATACTGAAGCTTTCTTT
TRBJ2-4 TRBV28 - many CASSFLPEANIQYF TGTGCCAGCAGTTTTCTACCCGAGGCAAACATTCAGTACTTC
TRBJ2-1 TRBV20-1 - many CSARFFGRDNEQFF TGCAGTGCTAGGTTTTTCGGGCGGGACAATGAGCAGTTCTTC
TRBJ1-2 TRBV2 - many CASRDSGIGANYGYTF TGTGCCAGCAGGGACTCAGGGATCGGGGCTAACTATGGCTACACCTTC
TRBJ1-1 TRBV28 - many CASSLSGGAEAFF TGTGCCAGCAGTTTGTCGGGGGGTGCTGAAGCTTTCTTT
TRBJ2-5 TRBV2 TRBD2 - CASSGLATQYF TGTGCCAGCAGTGGACTAGCTACCCAGTACTTC
TRBJ1-5 TRBV20-1 TRBD1 - CSARTVIGTGPGQPQHF TGCAGTGCTAGAACAGTAATCGGGACAGGGCCGGGACAGCCCCAGCACTTT
TRBJ2-7 TRBV5-1 - few CASSSGPVWSYEQYF TGCGCCAGCAGTTCCGGACCCGTATGGAGCTACGAGCAGTACTTC
TRBJ1-2 TRBV19 - many CATSGMAGTYGYTF TGTGCCACCTCAGGCATGGCAGGGACCTATGGCTACACCTTC
TRBJ1-2 TRBV19 - few CASSVSSRGYTF TGTGCCAGTAGTGTTTCTTCCCGGGGCTACACCTTC
TRBJ2-7 TRBV7-9 - - CASSVSFYEQYF TGTGCCAGCAGCGTAAGCTTCTACGAGCAGTACTTC
TRBJ2-5 TRBV4-1 - many CASSQVVYQETQYF TGCGCCAGCAGCCAAGTTGTCTACCAAGAGACCCAGTACTTC
TRBJ1-5 TRBV15 - medium-sized CATSRGEGYQPQHF TGTGCCACCAGCAGAGGAGAAGGGTATCAGCCCCAGCATTTT
TRBJ2-3 TRBV11-2 - many CAAKPADTQYF TGTGCCGCAAAGCCGGCAGATACGCAGTATTTT
TRBJ2-1 TRBV7-9 - many CASSLEQGTLYNEQFF TGTGCCAGCAGCTTAGAACAGGGTACCCTTTACAATGAGCAGTTCTTC
TRBJ2-7 TRBV2 - few CASSDSTGASSYEQYF TGTGCCAGCAGTGATTCGACGGGAGCGAGCTCCTACGAGCAGTACTTC
TRBJ2-7 TRBV4-1 - many CASSQFKGYEQYF TGCGCCAGCAGCCAATTCAAAGGGTACGAGCAGTACTTC
TRBJ2-1 TRBV2 - once CASSDIPSGGISYNEQFF TGTGCCAGCAGTGATATTCCTTCGGGCGGAATCTCCTACAATGAGCAGTTCTTC
TRBJ2-2 TRBV7-9 - few CASSLAPGVTGELFF TGTGCCAGCAGCTTAGCGCCGGGGGTCACCGGGGAGCTGTTTTTT